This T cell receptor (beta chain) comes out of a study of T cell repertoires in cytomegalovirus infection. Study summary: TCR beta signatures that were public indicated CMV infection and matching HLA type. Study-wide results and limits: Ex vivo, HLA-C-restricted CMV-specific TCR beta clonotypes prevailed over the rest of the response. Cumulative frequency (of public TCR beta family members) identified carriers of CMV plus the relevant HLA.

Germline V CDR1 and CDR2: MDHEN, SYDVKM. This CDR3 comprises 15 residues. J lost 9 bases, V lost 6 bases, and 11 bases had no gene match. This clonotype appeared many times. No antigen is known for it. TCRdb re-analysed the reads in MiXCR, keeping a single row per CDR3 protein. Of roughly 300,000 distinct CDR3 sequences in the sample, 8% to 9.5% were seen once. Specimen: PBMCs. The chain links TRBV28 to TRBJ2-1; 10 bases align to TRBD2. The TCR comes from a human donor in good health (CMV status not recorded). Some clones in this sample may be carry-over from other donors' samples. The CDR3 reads CASRHRGLAYTEQFF. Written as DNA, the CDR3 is TGTGCCAGCAGACACAGGGGACTAGCGTATACTGAGCAGTTCTTC.